This section outlines one T cell receptor (beta chain) sequence together with its context. What it recognizes is unknown. This entry comes from a study of blood T cells in healthy people across ages. The study, taken as a whole, reports: Roughly linearly, TCR beta diversity per million T cells fell as age increased. Both naive CD4+ cell counts and diversity were greater in long-lived donors than in aged donors.

A second 7 to 11 cycle PCR used barcoded and J-beta primers. All cDNA molecules were each tagged by a template-switch adaptor with 12 random nucleotides. Each CDR3 protein gets one entry after TCRdb re-called the 5' RACE reads with MiXCR. The sample consists of some 1.4 million distinct CDR3 sequences, roughly 40% of them appearing once. Peripheral blood samples of roughly 9.9 milliliters were drawn from each donor. The CDR3 is 15 residues long. The V gene's germline CDR1 is GTSNPN and CDR2 SVGIG (reference sequence). Trimming took off 3 bases at V and 1 base at J, with 14 bases between the two ends. The specimen was blood. This sequence was found in a woman under 30 in good health. This rearrangement joins TRBV30 to TRBJ2-3, with D maybe TRBD2 (5 bases). Here the CDR3 reads CAWSRTLDRTDTQYF. The CDR3 nucleotides read TGTGCCTGGAGCAGGACTCTAGATCGCACAGATACGCAGTATTTT.